This T cell receptor beta chain was recorded in a study of regulatory T cells in long-lasting Graves disease. General study results and limits: With some 2,700 shared public clonotypes, persistent patients exceeded new patients, who shared roughly 920. Graves' patients with persistent disease showed TCR diversity lower than patients newly diagnosed.

Per the germline V gene, CDR1 is ENHRY and CDR2 is SYGVKD. V gave up 8 bases and J gave up 7 bases; unmatched junction bases: 11. The length of the CDR3 is 14 residues. On this clonotype itself: Its matching antigen is unknown.

This sample's time point: newly diagnosed GD, antithyroid drugs for less than 3 months. There was RNA extracted from PBMCs, and the TCR library was made from it. iRepertoire HTBI primers and Arm-PCR of CDR3 regions built TCR beta libraries. TCRdb reprocessed the multiplex PCR reads with MiXCR, giving one entry per CDR3 protein. The data show some 560,000 distinct CDR3 sequences, about 16% seen once. The same specimen was also included in a second study, on T cells in Graves' hyperthyroidism and ophthalmopathy.

The rearrangement joins TRBV10-3 to TRBJ2-1, with 7 bases matching TRBD2. Source: peripheral blood mononuclear cells (PBMCs), taken at new diagnosis, from a patient treated with antithyroid drugs. The sequence derives from a woman aged 35-65 years with Graves disease. The CDR3 coding sequence is TGTGCCATCTTGGGGAGCGGGGCCGGGAATGAGCAGTTCTTC. This translates into CAILGSGAGNEQFF.